A selection of T cell receptor beta chains follows, all from one sample in a study of molecular identifiers for immune sequencing clone quantification. TCRdb processed the PCR reads anew with MiXCR; each CDR3 protein has one entry. Here the sample spans under 800,000 distinct CDR3 sequences, about 25% being singletons. Sequenced sample: naive CD8+ T cells from blood, with Jurkat cell RNA spiked in. All receptors come from a human donor in good health. Some libraries in this study had Jurkat cell RNA spiked in. Each CDR3 is given with its conserved first and last residue. The D gene is left open where the match is weak. Expanded clones are given a class, and other clones once, few, many or no size at all.

D gene	J gene	V gene	clone size	CDR3 DNA	CDR3 protein
TRBD1	TRBJ2-5	TRBV11-2	many	TGTGCCAGCAGCTCCCATCTTAGGACAGGGGTCCAAGAGACCCAGTACTTC	CASSSHLRTGVQETQYF
TRBD1	TRBJ1-2	TRBV12-3/TRBV12-4	NA	TGTGCCAGCACCCGGACAGGGGACGTTGGTGACTACACCTTC	CASTRTGDVGDYTF
TRBD1	TRBJ2-7	TRBV2	NA	TGTGCCAGCAGACCCGGGACAGCTAGCTCCTACGAGCAGTACTTC	CASRPGTASSYEQYF
NA	TRBJ2-7	TRBV6-2/TRBV6-3	NA	TGTGCCAGCAGTACTACGCAGGGCTACTACTACGAGCAGTACTTC	CASSTTQGYYYEQYF
NA	TRBJ1-2	TRBV23-1	many	TGCGCCAGCAGTCCCGACCGGGGAGGGTTCAGGGACATCTATGGCTACACCTTC	CASSPDRGGFRDIYGYTF
NA	TRBJ2-3	TRBV23-1	many	TGCGCCAGCAGTCAAGGGGAAACAGATACGCAGTATTTT	CASSQGETDTQYF
NA	TRBJ2-7	TRBV5-1	many	TGCGCCAGCAGCTTGATGGAGGATTCGTGGCCCTACGAGCAGTACTTC	CASSLMEDSWPYEQYF
NA	TRBJ1-3	TRBV12-3/TRBV12-4	many	TGTGCCTTCGGGGGAAACACCATATATTTT	CAFGGNTIYF
NA	TRBJ2-2	TRBV19	few	TGTGCCAGTAGTATCCTGGGCAGGACGACCGGGGAGCTGTTTTTT	CASSILGRTTGELFF
NA	TRBJ1-1	TRBV29-1	many	TGCAGCGTTGACTGGCAGAACACTGAAGCTTTCTTT	CSVDWQNTEAFF
NA	TRBJ1-5	TRBV4-1	NA	TGCGCCGGCAGCCAAGGGGGGGGGCTGCCCCAGCATTTT	CAGSQGGGLPQHF
TRBD2	TRBJ2-1	TRBV14	NA	TGTGCCAGCAGCCAGTGGACTAGCGGGGTAAATGAGCAGCTCTTC	CASSQWTSGVNEQLF
NA	TRBJ2-7	TRBV7-6	many	TGTGCCAGCAGTCACGACAGCGACGAGCAGTACTTC	CASSHDSDEQYF
TRBD2	TRBJ2-2	TRBV7-8	NA	TGTGCCAGCAGCTTAGGCCACAGCGGGGGCGCTGGGACCGGGGAGCTGTTTTTT	CASSLGHSGGAGTGELFF
NA	TRBJ1-1	TRBV18	NA	TGTGCCAGCTCACCACCTCAGGGTACCTTTTCTGAAACTGAAGCTTTCTTT	CASSPPQGTFSETEAFF
NA	TRBJ2-7	TRBV7-9	NA	TGTGCCAGCAGCCGTCAGGGAATGCCCTACGAGCAGTACTTC	CASSRQGMPYEQYF
TRBD1	TRBJ1-2	TRBV7-9	many	TGTGCCAGCAGCCCATGGACAGGGGGCGTCTATGGCTACACCTTC	CASSPWTGGVYGYTF
TRBD2	TRBJ2-7	TRBV4-1	few	TGCGCCAGCAGCCAAGTAGTTAGCGGGGCCTACGAGCAGTACTTC	CASSQVVSGAYEQYF
TRBD2	TRBJ2-5	TRBV19	few	TGTGCCAGTAGTACACTAGCGGGAGGAGGGGGCGAGACCCAGTACTTC	CASSTLAGGGGETQYF
NA	TRBJ1-1	TRBV19	NA	TGTGCCAGTAGTATCTTTTCAGGAGGTGGTGAAGCTTTCTTT	CASSIFSGGGEAFF
NA	TRBJ2-3	TRBV5-1	many	TGCGCCAGCAGCTTGGGGGACACTAGCACAGATACGCAGTATTTT	CASSLGDTSTDTQYF
TRBD2	TRBJ2-2	TRBV29-1	many	TGCAGCGTTGATGCGGGGGACACCGGGGAGCTGTTTTTT	CSVDAGDTGELFF
NA	TRBJ2-1	TRBV9	few	TGTGCCAGCAGCGTAGGGCCCGGGACAACCTACAATGAGCAGTTCTTC	CASSVGPGTTYNEQFF
NA	TRBJ2-2	TRBV27	NA	TGTGCCAGCAGTTTATCTGGAGGGCCTGGAACCGGGGAGCTGTTTTTT	CASSLSGGPGTGELFF
NA	TRBJ2-1	TRBV4-3	NA	TGCGCCAGCAGCCCTAACGAGTACAGAAGATCCTACAATGAGCAGTTCTTC	CASSPNEYRRSYNEQFF
TRBD2	TRBJ2-1	TRBV30	few	TGTGCCGGCCAAGCGGGAACTAATGAGCAGTTCTTC	CAGQAGTNEQFF
TRBD1	TRBJ1-2	TRBV7-9	NA	TGTGCCAGCAGCCCAGGGGGACAGGGCCCCCCTTGGAGCTATGGCTACACCTTC	CASSPGGQGPPWSYGYTF
TRBD2	TRBJ2-3	TRBV5-1	NA	TGCGCCAGCAGCTTCGGGACTAGCGGGGGGGCGGATACGCAGTATTTT	CASSFGTSGGADTQYF
NA	TRBJ2-7	TRBV11-2	NA	TGTGCCAGCAGCTTGTCCGACAGGCCGCCGCAGTACTTC	CASSLSDRPPQYF
TRBD1	TRBJ2-7	TRBV4-1	many	TGCGCCAGCAGCCACCGACAGGGGGGTAGGGACGAGCAGTACTTC	CASSHRQGGRDEQYF
TRBD1	TRBJ2-3	TRBV7-9	few	TGTGCCAGCAGCTTAGAGCGCGGACAGGGGTTCACAGATACGCAGTATTTT	CASSLERGQGFTDTQYF
NA	TRBJ2-7	TRBV5-1	many	TGCGCCAGCAGGCGGATCGGGCAAGCCTACGAGCAGTACTTC	CASRRIGQAYEQYF
NA	TRBJ2-7	TRBV2	many	TGTGCCAGCAGTGATGGCAGCTCCGCGGGGGAGCAGTACTTC	CASSDGSSAGEQYF
NA	TRBJ1-1	TRBV5-6	many	TGTGCCAGCAGCTTGGCGACGGACACTGAAGCTTTCTTT	CASSLATDTEAFF
NA	TRBJ2-2	TRBV7-9	NA	TGTGCCAGCAGCTTAACCTCCAACACCGGGGAGCTGTTTTTT	CASSLTSNTGELFF
NA	TRBJ2-7	TRBV27	NA	TGTGCCAGCAGTTCTCCTAGCCGTCGCTCCTACGAGCAGTGCTTC	CASSSPSRRSYEQCF
TRBD1	TRBJ2-1	TRBV4-3	once	TGCGCCAGCAGCCACGATGTGGACAGGGAAGCCTACAATGAGCAGTTCTTC	CASSHDVDREAYNEQFF
TRBD2	TRBJ2-7	TRBV4-1	few	TGCGCCAGCAGCCAAGAACTCATCCAAGCGGGGTCGTACGAGCAGTACTTC	CASSQELIQAGSYEQYF
TRBD2	TRBJ2-3	TRBV4-3	NA	TGCGCCAGCAGCCTAACTAGCGGGAGTTCAGATACGCAGTATTTT	CASSLTSGSSDTQYF
NA	TRBJ2-3	TRBV1	NA	TGCACCAGCAGCCCATGGCTGGGGCGCAGGGGTACGCAGTATTTT	CTSSPWLGRRGTQYF
NA	TRBJ2-5	TRBV5-3	NA	TGTGCCCGCAGCTTGCAGCCGGCAGGGTTGGAGACCCAGTACTTC	CARSLQPAGLETQYF
TRBD1	TRBJ1-1	TRBV5-1	many	TGCGCCAGCAGCTTGCCCTGGACAGGGGGCGAGCGCACTGAAGCTTTCTTT	CASSLPWTGGERTEAFF
TRBD2	TRBJ2-3	TRBV7-6	many	TGTGCCAGCAGCTATTCGGGAGGGCCACCCACAGATACGCAGTATTTT	CASSYSGGPPTDTQYF
TRBD1	TRBJ1-5	TRBV6-2/TRBV6-3	many	TGTGCCAGCAGGGACGGGACAGGTAATCAGCCCCAGCATTTT	CASRDGTGNQPQHF
NA	TRBJ1-3	TRBV20-1	NA	TGCAGTGCTAGACAGGGAGTTGGAAACACCATATATTTT	CSARQGVGNTIYF
NA	TRBJ2-1	TRBV7-9	NA	TGTGCCAGCAGCTCCAAGGCAGGGAAATCCTACAATGAGCAGTTCTTC	CASSSKAGKSYNEQFF
NA	TRBJ2-7	TRBV28	many	TGTGCCAGCAGCATCCGGGGGAACGAGCAGTACTTC	CASSIRGNEQYF
NA	TRBJ1-6	TRBV2	once	TGTGCCAGCAGTGACCCGTCTCTACCCCTCCACTTT	CASSDPSLPLHF
NA	TRBJ2-3	TRBV30	few	TGTGCCTGGAGTGTACTAGGGAGAGATACGCAGTATTTT	CAWSVLGRDTQYF
TRBD2	TRBJ2-2	TRBV19	few	TGTGCCAGTACCCCTGGGGAGGGGACCGGGGAGCTGTTTTTT	CASTPGEGTGELFF
TRBD2	TRBJ2-7	TRBV29-1	many	TGCAGCGTTGAAGGGCTAGCGGGAGAGTCTGAGCAGTACTTC	CSVEGLAGESEQYF
TRBD1	TRBJ2-1	TRBV6-5	NA	TGTGCCAGCACCAAGACAGGGGGATACTACAATGAGCAGTTCTTC	CASTKTGGYYNEQFF
NA	TRBJ2-1	TRBV21-1	NA	TGTGCCAGCCTTCTCCCGACAGGGGACTTGAGCTCCTACAATGAGCAGTTCTTC	CASLLPTGDLSSYNEQFF